The clone carrying this TCR beta chain occurred many times. Its antigen is currently unknown. Active moderate-to-severe ophthalmopathy, Clinical Activity Score at least 3, NOSPECS at least 4, under 3 months' duration. This entry is derived from a study of T cells in Graves' hyperthyroidism and ophthalmopathy. Study-level background: Peripheral blood samples were taken at initial diagnosis, prior to any treatment.

Amplification of TCR beta CDR3 regions was performed using RNA transcripts as template. HTBI primers were employed in a first-round RT-PCR of the TCR CDR3. Via MiXCR, TCRdb re-called the multiplex PCR reads, giving one row per CDR3 protein. The sample carries under 400,000 distinct CDR3 sequences, around 18% recorded once. The CDR3 covers 16 residues. Germline V lookup: CDR1 SGHAT, CDR2 FQNNGV. V lost 5 bases and J lost 0; bases outside the gene matches: 7. The study's findings and limits: Also found in blood were most expanded thyroid clonotypes above 0.001. Before onset, ophthalmopathy was predicted by the model a median approximately 6.6 months earlier.

This chain links TRBV11-2 with TRBJ1-1; 9 positions agree with TRBD1. The source of this sequence is a woman between 40 and 50 years old with Graves' ophthalmopathy. Sample: blood. CDR3 nucleotide sequence: TGTGCCAGCAGCCCGGGACAGGGTCGGATGAACACTGAAGCTTTCTTT. Amino acids: CASSPGQGRMNTEAFF.